This T cell receptor beta chain was observed in a study of T cell repertoires in cytomegalovirus infection. Study background: Recently described HLA-C-restricted plus well-studied HLA-B-restricted CMV epitopes were used. TCR beta signatures that were public indicated CMV infection and matching HLA type.

The CDR3 totals 14 residues. The germline V gene encodes CDR1 LNHDA and CDR2 SQIVND (reference sequence). V trimming: 7 bases; J trimming: 7 bases; junction bases outside the gene matches: 7. In regard to this clonotype: Its antigen is unidentified.

Study findings and constraints: Carriage of CMV together with the relevant HLA was identifiable through cumulative public TCR beta family frequency. HLA-C-restricted CMV-specific TCR beta clonotypes were dominant in the ex vivo response.

MiXCR, run by TCRdb on the reads, gives a single entry per CDR3 protein. This table holds fewer than 130,000 distinct CDR3 sequences, roughly 39% found once. The J gene is TRBJ2-1, the V gene TRBV19; 10 bases match TRBD2. The source material was CD8+ T cells from cultured PBMCs, sampled from culture after CMV antigen stimulation. The TCR sequence derives from a human donor in good health (CMV status not recorded). Some clones in this sample may be carry-over from other donors' samples. Written as DNA, the CDR3 is TGTGCCAGTACCAGCGGGGGGGCCAGTAATGAGCAGTTCTTC. Translating it yields CASTSGGASNEQFF.